The rows below give T cell receptor beta chains drawn from one sample of a study of T cell changes during pregnancy in multiple sclerosis. The assay was immunoSEQ multiplex PCR, and TCRdb's table has in-frame clones only and misses some. This sample has about 70,000 clones, with roughly nine tenths found just once. Sequenced here: peripheral blood, sampled after pregnancy. The receptor source for this set is a female donor with multiple sclerosis, enrolled in a pregnancy study. Both conserved end residues are part of each CDR3. The D gene is left open where the match is weak. Clone size, where shown, is once, few, many, or a class for clones that have expanded.

-	-	TRBV5-1	TRBJ1-1	CASSQGLGDTEAFF	TGCGCCAGCAGCCAGGGACTTGGGGACACTGAAGCTTTCTTT
-	once	TRBV20-1	TRBJ2-7	CSASGNEQYF	TGCAGTGCTAGCGGGAACGAGCAGTACTTC
TRBD1	-	TRBV7-6	TRBJ1-5	CASSSRQGAEPQHF	TGTGCCAGCAGCTCACGACAGGGGGCTGAGCCCCAGCATTTT
-	-	TRBV7-2	TRBJ2-3	CASSLLRADTQYF	TGTGCCAGCAGCTTGTTGCGGGCAGATACGCAGTATTTT
TRBD1	-	TRBV5-1	TRBJ1-2	CASSIPGQGNGYTF	TGCGCCAGCAGCATTCCGGGACAGGGGAATGGCTACACCTTC
-	-	TRBV18	TRBJ2-7	CASSPDSTGEQYF	TGTGCCAGCTCACCAGACAGCACGGGCGAGCAGTACTTC
TRBD1	-	TRBV5-1	TRBJ2-3	CASSLAEGGSDTQYF	TGCGCCAGCAGCTTGGCCGAAGGGGGCTCAGATACGCAGTATTTT
TRBD2	-	TRBV6-5	TRBJ2-7	CASSYSASGRDREQYF	TGTGCCAGCAGTTACTCAGCTAGCGGGAGGGATCGCGAGCAGTACTTC
TRBD2	once	TRBV5-5	TRBJ2-3	CASSSLTSKDTQYF	TGTGCCAGCAGCTCCCTGACTAGCAAAGATACGCAGTATTTT
-	once	TRBV7-9	TRBJ1-2	CASSLDGGFYGYTF	TGTGCCAGCAGCTTAGATGGGGGGTTCTATGGCTACACCTTC
TRBD1	few	TRBV27	TRBJ2-7	CASSLTDRAYEQYF	TGTGCCAGCAGTTTAACGGACAGGGCCTACGAGCAGTACTTC
-	-	TRBV7-9	TRBJ1-2	CASSPDSYGYTF	TGTGCCAGCAGCCCGGACAGCTATGGCTACACCTTC